What follows are 24 T cell receptor beta chains derived from one specimen sequenced in a study of quantifying T cell responses using KT2 cells. About the research overall: cDNA was made from DNase-treated RNA using alpha and beta constant primers.

A single-stranded UMI oligo with SP2 sequence was ligated to cDNA 3' ends. An equimolar mix of RC1.1 and RC1.2 primed the beta chain across TRBC1 and TRBC2. TCRdb recomputed calls from the UMI-ligation and nested PCR reads with MiXCR, one row per CDR3 protein. The sample yields 39,000 or so distinct CDR3 sequences, over 15% seen once. The sequencing sample was made of PBMCs spiked with cells of the T cell clone KT2. Receptors were obtained from a human donor.

This rearrangement joins TRBV6-5 to TRBJ1-1; D is undetermined. CDR1 is MNHEY, CDR2 SVGAGI, per germline. The CDR3 has 13 amino acids. V was pared by 5 bases and J by 6 bases, with 13 bases between. The CDR3: CASSRGGRAEAFF. CDR3 nucleotide sequence: TGTGCCAGCAGTCGCGGAGGGCGCGCTGAAGCTTTCTTT.

This chain links TRBV6-5 with TRBJ1-1; TRBD1 agrees at 7 bases. This CDR3 comprises 14 residues. Germline values: CDR1 MNHEY, CDR2 SVGAGI. V trimming: 6 bases; J trimming: 7 bases; junction bases outside the gene matches: 11. The CDR3 DNA sequence: TGTGCCAGCAGCACCCGGGACAGCGTGAATGAAGCTTTCTTT. This codes for CASSTRDSVNEAFF.

This clonotype came up many times. The V and J genes are TRBV6-1 and TRBJ1-1; D ambiguous. Germline CDR1 MNHNS, CDR2 SASEGT. Trimming left V 0 bases short and J 1 base short, with 3 bases between. CDR3 length equals 13 residues. Here the CDR3 reads CASSEAENTEAFF. Here the CDR3 DNA reads TGTGCCAGCAGTGAAGCGGAGAACACTGAAGCTTTCTTT.

This clonotype was found a few times. The V and J genes are TRBV20-1 and TRBJ1-3, with D maybe TRBD1 (6 bases). Germline-derived CDR1 and CDR2 are DFQATT and SNEGSKA (reference sequence). CDR3 length: 15 amino acids. The V and J ends lost 0 bases and 5 bases respectively, with 14 bases between them. This CDR3 reads CSARDSQGLRNTIYF. DNA of the CDR3: TGCAGTGCTAGAGACTCTCAGGGGTTGCGAAACACCATATATTTT.

This clonotype has more than one count but fewer than ten. The chain carries TRBV12-3 or TRBV12-4 and TRBJ2-3; TRBD1 aligns across 7 bases. This CDR3 region has 18 residues. Trimming took 3 bases from V and 0 from J; bases not matched to a gene: 12. CDR3 loop: CASSLGKGARTSTDTQYF. The CDR3 coding sequence is TGTGCCAGCAGTTTGGGGAAGGGGGCGCGGACTAGCACAGATACGCAGTATTTT.

This clonotype was picked up a small number of times. As DNA, the CDR3 is TGTGCCAGCAGCTTAGCGGCAGATTACGAGCAGTACTTC. This encodes CASSLAADYEQYF. V is TRBV7-6 and J is TRBJ2-7; D is undetermined. CDR1 is SGHVS, CDR2 FNYEAQ, per germline. The CDR3 has 13 amino acids. Trimming removed 0 bases from V and 4 bases from J, with 7 bases in between. The full variable domain, in which reference TRBV7-6 and TRBJ2-7 provide the parts outside the CDR3, is GAGVSQSPRYKVTKRGQDVALRCDPISGHVSLYWYRQALGQGPEFLTYFNYEAQQDKSGLPNDRFSAERPEGSISTLTIQRTEQRDSAMYRCASSLAADYEQYFGPGTRLTVT.

There are a few counts of this clonotype. CDR3 amino acids: CASSALSDTGELFF. DNA of the CDR3: TGTGCCAGCAGCGCACTTAGTGACACCGGGGAGCTGTTTTTT. This sequence joins TRBV5-5 and TRBJ2-2; no clear D. V was clipped by 4 bases and J by 3 bases, with 10 bases between them. Germline V gene sequence: CDR1 SGHKS, CDR2 YYEKEE (reference sequence). The CDR3 is 14 residues long.

This clonotype was detected a few times. CDR3 residues: CASSGGQGGSGANVLTF. In nucleotides, the CDR3 is TGTGCCAGCAGCGGAGGACAGGGGGGCTCTGGGGCCAACGTCCTGACTTTC. This rearrangement joins TRBV9 to TRBJ2-6; 10 bases fit TRBD1. CDR1 and CDR2 (germline): SGDLS, YYNGEE. The CDR3 is 17 residues long. V lost 3 bases to trimming and J lost 0 bases; unmatched junction nucleotides: 3. The full variable domain, rest sourced from reference TRBV9 and TRBJ2-6, is DSGVTQTPKHLITATGQRVTLRCSPRSGDLSVYWYQQSLDQGLQFLIQYYNGEERAKGNILERFSAQQFPDLHSELNLSSLELGDSALYFCASSGGQGGSGANVLTFGAGSRLTVL.

V and J are TRBV12-3 or TRBV12-4 and TRBJ2-7, with 12 bases fitting TRBD1. J gave up 7 bases and V 4 bases, and 11 bases lay outside the gene matches. The CDR3 runs to 16 residues. CDR3 protein: CASSSLAGQGASEQYF. Here the CDR3 DNA reads TGTGCCAGCAGTTCCCTAGCGGGACAGGGGGCGTCAGAGCAGTACTTC.

This clonotype has a handful of counts. V gene TRBV6-5 combines with J gene TRBJ1-5; D ambiguous. This CDR3 spans 17 amino acids. V dropped 3 bases and J dropped 0 bases, with 15 bases sitting between them. Germline V lookup: CDR1 MNHEY, CDR2 SVGAGI. The CDR3 coding sequence is TGTGCCAGCAGTTATTTTGACCCAAGGGATAGCAATCAGCCCCAGCATTTT. It codes for CASSYFDPRDSNQPQHF.

The rearrangement uses TRBV4-2 and TRBJ1-1; 11 bases are a match to TRBD1. Germline V gene lookup returns CDR1 LGHNA and CDR2 YNFKEQ. V lost 1 base, J lost 3 bases, and 7 bases stayed unmatched. CDR3 length: 17 residues. The DNA of the CDR3 is TGTGCCAGCAGCCAAGTAGGACAGGGGGCCTTTGACACTGAAGCTTTCTTT. Translating gives CASSQVGQGAFDTEAFF.

There are many counts of this clonotype. The V gene is TRBV4-1, the J gene TRBJ2-3; D remains unclear. Between the trimmed V and J ends, which lost 4 bases and 6 bases, there was a span of 17 bases. This CDR3 comprises 15 residues. Germline V gene sequence: CDR1 MGHRA, CDR2 YSYEKL. The DNA of the CDR3 is TGCGCCAGCAGCCGCCCAGGCCCACTTAGGGATACGCAGTATTTT. Protein product: CASSRPGPLRDTQYF.

This clonotype was counted between two and nine times. V gene TRBV6-4 combines with J gene TRBJ2-5, with D tentatively TRBD2 (6 bases). There are 15 residues in the CDR3. Germline V gene lookup returns CDR1 MRHNA and CDR2 SNTAGT. Trimming took 4 bases from V and 5 from J, leaving 17 bases between them. CDR3 DNA sequence: TGTGCCAGCAGTGGGGAGTCGGGGAGGTTCGAGACCCAGTACTTC. As protein: CASSGESGRFETQYF.

The chain uses TRBV19 and TRBJ1-5; maybe TRBD1 (5 bases). This CDR3 is built from 16 residues. From germline, CDR1 is LNHDA and CDR2 SQIVND (reference sequence). Trimming took off 2 bases at V and 4 bases at J, with 15 bases between the two ends. The CDR3 bases are TGTGCCAGTAGTATATCGGTGGGGCCCCTTAATCAGCCCCAGCATTTT. This gives the protein CASSISVGPLNQPQHF.

V gene TRBV6-6 combines with J gene TRBJ2-7; maybe TRBD1 (6 bases). CDR3 length equals 14 residues. Germline V gene data show CDR1 as MNHNY and CDR2 as SVGAGI (reference sequence). The V end lost 6 bases, the J end lost 11 bases, and 23 bases lay between the germline ends. The CDR3 nucleotides are TGTGCCAGCAGGACCGGACAGCTATCTAGCTGGGAGTACTTC. It translates to CASRTGQLSSWEYF.

The CDR3 is CASSFLPGSRDTQYF. CDR3 bases: TGCGCCAGCAGCTTCCTCCCCGGCAGCAGGGATACGCAGTATTTT. The V gene is TRBV4-1, the J gene TRBJ2-3; D unresolved. This CDR3 contains 15 residues. The V and J ends lost 5 bases and 6 bases respectively, with 18 bases between them. The germline V gene encodes CDR1 MGHRA and CDR2 YSYEKL.

The V call is TRBV7-2, the J call TRBJ2-7; 13 bases map to TRBD2. V trimming: 5 bases; J trimming: 2 bases; junction bases outside the gene matches: 6. CDR3 size: 16 residues. CDR1 and CDR2 from the germline V gene are SGHTA and FQGNSA. The CDR3 DNA reads TGTGCCAGCAGCCCAAGACTAGCGGGAGGCCCCTACGAGCAGTACTTC. Its protein is CASSPRLAGGPYEQYF.

This clonotype was seen a handful of times. The chain employs TRBV5-1 and TRBJ2-7; 7 bases agree with TRBD1. With 0 bases clipped from V and 4 bases from J, the junction kept 4 bases outside the gene matches. Germline loops: CDR1 SGHRS, CDR2 YFSETQ. The CDR3 sequence is 14 residues long. The CDR3 region is CASSLAGGTYEQYF. CDR3 coding DNA: TGCGCCAGCAGCTTGGCAGGGGGAACATACGAGCAGTACTTC.

The rearrangement links TRBV7-9 to TRBJ1-6; weak D call: TRBD1 (5 bases). CDR1 SEHNR and CDR2 FQNEAQ come from the germline V gene (reference sequence). Deletions cut 6 bases from V and 13 bases from J, with 13 bases between. The length of the CDR3 is 12 residues. The CDR3 reads CASRTNEGPLHF. The CDR3 nucleotides are TGTGCCAGCAGAACCAATGAGGGGCCCCTCCACTTT.

This clonotype was counted a few times. The rearrangement uses TRBV12-3 or TRBV12-4 and TRBJ1-5; 8 bases are shared with TRBD1. This CDR3 is built from 16 residues. V was pared by 5 bases and J by 6 bases, with 12 bases of the junction left unmatched. CDR3 amino acids: CASSLSRQGAVQPQHF. CDR3 coding DNA: TGTGCCAGCAGTCTGTCGAGGCAGGGGGCTGTTCAGCCCCAGCATTTT.

This clonotype has a count of ten or more. V and J are TRBV20-1 and TRBJ2-7; the match to TRBD2 covers 7 bases. CDR3 length equals 15 residues. V was pared by 2 bases and J by 2 bases, with 9 bases of the junction left unmatched. Germline-derived CDR1 and CDR2 are DFQATT and SNEGSKA (reference sequence). CDR3 region: CSARTSPGLTYEQYF. In DNA form, the CDR3 reads TGCAGTGCTAGAACCTCACCGGGACTAACCTACGAGCAGTACTTC.

The DNA of the CDR3 is TGTGCCATCATGGCGGAAACTAGCACAGATACGCAGTATTTT. Protein: CAIMAETSTDTQYF. This chain links TRBV10-3 with TRBJ2-3; D not resolved. Between the trimmed V and J ends, which lost 7 bases and 0 bases, there was a span of 11 bases. In germline, CDR1 is ENHRY, CDR2 SYGVKD. The CDR3 is made up of 14 amino acids.

This clonotype was observed at least ten times. The genes are TRBV7-9 and TRBJ2-7; 8 bases are shared with TRBD1. This CDR3 is built from 16 residues. The ends lost 5 bases at V and 3 bases at J; junction bases unmatched: 12. Germline CDR1 is SEHNR and CDR2 is FQNEAQ (reference sequence). CDR3 coding DNA: TGTGCCAGCAGCCCCACCCGTCGGACAGGGCGCTACGAGCAGTACTTC. This codes for CASSPTRRTGRYEQYF. Based on the CDR3 plus reference TRBV7-9 and TRBJ2-7, the full variable domain is DTGVSQNPRHKITKRGQNVTFRCDPISEHNRLYWYRQTLGQGPEFLTYFQNEAQLEKSRLLSDRFSAERPKGSFSTLEIQRTEQGDSAMYLCASSPTRRTGRYEQYFGPGTRLTVT.

This clonotype has a single count. The J gene is TRBJ1-6, the V gene TRBV28, with D unresolved. Trimming took off 5 bases at V and 0 bases at J, with 17 bases between the two ends. Germline lookup yields CDR1 MDHEN and CDR2 SYDVKM. The CDR3 has 18 residues. The CDR3 spells CASSRRVRTSSYNSPLHF. The DNA for the CDR3 is TGTGCCAGCAGTAGGAGGGTCCGTACGAGCTCCTATAATTCACCCCTCCACTTT.